These 8 T cell receptor beta chains were all obtained from the same sample, sequenced in a study of shared clonotypes between healthy human individuals. CD45RO-negative cells were positively selected for CCR7, leaving out terminally differentiated effector memory CD45RA+ cells. Method: immunoSEQ multiplex PCR; TCRdb's copy keeps in-frame clones and lacks some. The sample includes some 2 million clones, 85% to 95% seen only once; the top ten take less than 1.5%. What was sequenced was naive CD8+ T cells sorted from blood. Every receptor here comes from a man between 18 and 35 years old in good health.

This chain links TRBV9 with TRBJ2-7; TRBD2 is a possible D gene (6 bases). Trimming shortened V by 4 bases and J by 3 bases, and 11 bases separated the two germline ends. This CDR3 spans 13 amino acids. CDR1 is SGDLS, CDR2 YYNGEE, per germline. CDR3 residues: CASSSLGGYEQYF. CDR3 DNA sequence: TGTGCCAGCAGCTCCTTGGGGGGCTACGAGCAGTACTTC.

The chain joins TRBV14 to TRBJ2-1; 11 bases are a match to TRBD2. The CDR3 has 18 amino acids. J lost 1 base, V lost 0 bases, and 5 bases had no gene match. CDR1 is SGHDN and CDR2 is FVKESK in the germline V gene. The CDR3 loop is CASSQERLAGGSYNEQFF. CDR3 bases: TGTGCCAGCAGCCAAGAGAGGCTAGCGGGAGGTTCCTACAATGAGCAGTTCTTC.

A word on this clone: Other DNA sequences in this sample translate to the same CDR3. This chain uses TRBV2 with TRBJ2-7, with D unresolved. This CDR3 region has 13 residues. Trimming pared 2 bases from V and 1 base from J, leaving 6 bases between. Per germline, CDR1 SNHLY and CDR2 FYNNEI. CDR3 nucleotide sequence: TGTGCCAGCAGTGAATTACAGTCCTACGAGCAGTACTTC. Its translation is CASSELQSYEQYF.

The chain carries TRBV7-9 and TRBJ1-1, with D perhaps matching TRBD1 (5 bases). V lost 5 bases and J 7 bases, leaving 11 bases between the germline ends. The germline CDR1 and CDR2 sequences are SEHNR and FQNEAQ (reference sequence). The CDR3 runs 12 residues. In nucleotides, the CDR3 is TGTGCCAGCAGCACCGACAGCTATGAAGCTTTCTTT. Its protein product is CASSTDSYEAFF.

The chain couples TRBV6-1 to TRBJ2-1, with D perhaps TRBD1 (6 bases). Germline CDR1 is MNHNS and CDR2 is SASEGT. CDR3 length equals 15 residues. V gave up 1 base and J gave up 3 bases, with 10 bases separating them. The CDR3 sequence: CASSEGRTVYNEQFF. CDR3 sequence (DNA): TGTGCCAGCAGTGAAGGAAGGACAGTCTACAATGAGCAGTTCTTC.

The V call is TRBV6-6, the J call TRBJ1-1, with 10 bases matching TRBD1. Germline V gives CDR1 MNHNY, CDR2 SVGAGI (reference sequence). V lost 0 bases, J lost 3 bases, and 1 base stayed unmatched. The CDR3 covers 15 residues. DNA for the CDR3: TGTGCCAGCAGTTACTCCGGGACAGGGGACACTGAAGCTTTCTTT. Translating it yields CASSYSGTGDTEAFF.

The chain employs TRBV18 and TRBJ2-1; D is uncertain. Germline-derived CDR1 and CDR2 are KGHSH and LQKENI. V dropped 2 bases and J dropped 7 bases, with 6 bases sitting between them. There are 12 residues in the CDR3. The CDR3: CASSPERNEQFF. As DNA, the CDR3 is TGTGCCAGCTCACCAGAACGAAATGAGCAGTTCTTC.

The V call is TRBV5-5, the J call TRBJ1-5; no definite D call. CDR3 length: 15 residues. The V and J ends lost 2 bases and 7 bases respectively, with 16 bases between them. Per germline, CDR1 SGHKS and CDR2 YYEKEE (reference sequence). CDR3 bases: TGTGCCAGCAGCTTCGCTGAGCCGGGTTGGCAGCCCCAGCATTTT. It specifies CASSFAEPGWQPQHF.